Listed below are T cell receptor beta chains from one sample, sequenced in a study of beta chain features in type 1 diabetes. The protocol was immunoSEQ multiplex PCR, while the TCRdb copy is restricted to in-frame clones and leaves out a portion. The data show about 450,000 clones, over 9.5% seen once. Source material: naive CD4+ T cells from blood. The receptors here all came from a woman aged 18-30 years in good health. Each CDR3 is given with its conserved first and last residue. D genes are given only for firm matches. The size field is filled for only some rows; it gives once, few, many or a size class.

V gene	D gene	clone size	J gene	CDR3 DNA	CDR3 protein
TRBV15	NA	NA	TRBJ1-1	TGTGCCACCAGCAGAACAGGTTTGAACACTGAAGCTTTCTTT	CATSRTGLNTEAFF
TRBV9	TRBD1	NA	TRBJ1-2	TGTGCCAGCAGCGTACCCGAGGACAGGGGAGGCTACACCTTC	CASSVPEDRGGYTF
TRBV5-1	NA	few	TRBJ1-5	TGCGCCAGCAGCTTGGTAGCCGGGTACCAGCCCCAGCATTTT	CASSLVAGYQPQHF
TRBV7-2	NA	NA	TRBJ2-2	TGTGCCAGCAGCTTGAGAGGGATTGTCGGGGAGCTGTTTTTT	CASSLRGIVGELFF
TRBV18	TRBD2	NA	TRBJ2-1	TGTGCCAGCTCACCACTTAGCGGGACGGACAATGAGCAGTTCTTC	CASSPLSGTDNEQFF
TRBV11-2	NA	NA	TRBJ2-5	TGTGCCAGCAGCTTAGTTCGGGAGACCCAGTACTTC	CASSLVRETQYF
TRBV2	NA	few	TRBJ2-4	TGTGCCAGCAGTGCGCAGGGAGCTCCCCTAGGCATTCAGTACTTC	CASSAQGAPLGIQYF
TRBV13	NA	NA	TRBJ2-1	TGTGCCAGCAGCCATAGCAATGAGCAGTTCTTC	CASSHSNEQFF
TRBV2	NA	NA	TRBJ1-5	TGTGCCAGCGGAGAACAGGGTCATAGCAATCAGCCCCAGCATTTT	CASGEQGHSNQPQHF
TRBV5-4	TRBD2	NA	TRBJ2-3	TGTGCCAGCAGCGCCGGGACTAGCCCAGATACGCAGTATTTT	CASSAGTSPDTQYF
TRBV19	TRBD2	few	TRBJ2-1	TGTGCCAGTAGGGGCCAGACTAGCGGATACAATGAGCAGTTCTTC	CASRGQTSGYNEQFF
TRBV5-4	NA	NA	TRBJ2-6	TGTGCCAGCAGCTTGGGGGGAACTGGGGCCAACGTCCTGACTTTC	CASSLGGTGANVLTF
TRBV30	TRBD1	few	TRBJ1-1	TGTGCCGGGGACAGGATGAACACTGAAGCTTTCTTT	CAGDRMNTEAFF
TRBV7-9	NA	few	TRBJ1-5	TGTGCCAGCAGCTTATATGATGGGAGGGAGCAGCCCCAGCATTTT	CASSLYDGREQPQHF
TRBV27	NA	NA	TRBJ2-5	TGTGCCAGCAGTCACCGAAACAAGACGGGGACCCAGTACTTC	CASSHRNKTGTQYF
TRBV30	NA	few	TRBJ1-3	TGTGCCTGGAGTGTACGCAACACCATATATTTT	CAWSVRNTIYF
TRBV30	TRBD2	many	TRBJ2-5	TGTGCCTGGAGTGTACTAGGCGGGAGTGGAGAGACCCAGTACTTC	CAWSVLGGSGETQYF
TRBV7-2	TRBD1	NA	TRBJ2-7	TGTGCCAGCAGCCGGGACAGGCATCTTGGTGAGCAGTACTTC	CASSRDRHLGEQYF
TRBV29-1	NA	NA	TRBJ2-3	TGCAGCGGGGCCGAAGGGCCCACAGATACGCAGTATTTT	CSGAEGPTDTQYF
TRBV7-3	NA	NA	TRBJ2-3	TGTGCCAGCAAGCGGATCGGCACAGATACGCAGTATTTT	CASKRIGTDTQYF
TRBV6-5	NA	few	TRBJ2-6	TGTGCCAGCAGTCCTCATGGGGCCAACGTCCTGACTTTC	CASSPHGANVLTF
TRBV7-6	TRBD1	NA	TRBJ2-7	TGTGCCAGCAGCTTAGAGCCGACCGGGACAGTTTCTACCTACGAGCAGTACTTC	CASSLEPTGTVSTYEQYF
TRBV7-9	TRBD2	NA	TRBJ2-5	TGTGCCAGCAGCCGAACTAGCGGGACGGAGACCCAGTACTTC	CASSRTSGTETQYF
TRBV4-2	TRBD1	NA	TRBJ2-4	TGTGCCAGCAGCCAAGGGGACAGGGATCGAAACATTCAGTACTTC	CASSQGDRDRNIQYF
TRBV29-1	NA	few	TRBJ2-3	TGCAGCGTTGAAGAGGGCGGGGCGGATACGCAGTATTTT	CSVEEGGADTQYF
TRBV25-1	TRBD2	few	TRBJ2-7	TGTGCCAGCAGTGAATATAGGGGAGGTAGCGGGAGTAGCTACGAGCAGTACTTC	CASSEYRGGSGSSYEQYF
TRBV4-1	TRBD2	few	TRBJ2-5	TGCGCCAGCAGCCATCCTAGCGGGGGGGCTCGAGAGACCCAGTACTTC	CASSHPSGGARETQYF
TRBV29-1	TRBD1	few	TRBJ2-5	TGCAGCGTTACAGGGGGCGACGAGACCCAGTACTTC	CSVTGGDETQYF
TRBV5-4	NA	few	TRBJ1-1	TGTGCCAGCAGCCCGGGTTCCCACTTGAACACTGAAGCTTTCTTT	CASSPGSHLNTEAFF
TRBV7-2	NA	few	TRBJ2-3	TGTGCCAGCAGCTTCTCCCAGGGCACAGATACGCAGTATTTT	CASSFSQGTDTQYF
TRBV7-2	TRBD2	few	TRBJ2-1	TGTGCCAGCAGCTTAACCCACACTAGCGCACAGTTCTTC	CASSLTHTSAQFF
TRBV9	TRBD1	NA	TRBJ2-5	TGTGCCAGCAGCCAAAAGGACAGGGGTGGAGAGACCCAGTACTTC	CASSQKDRGGETQYF
TRBV28	NA	few	TRBJ1-2	TGTGCCAGCAGTCCCATCGAGGCTAACTATGGCTACACCTTC	CASSPIEANYGYTF
TRBV19	NA	few	TRBJ2-6	TGTGCCAGTAGTAGGCCCCACTTGGTTCTGACTTTC	CASSRPHLVLTF
TRBV9	TRBD1	few	TRBJ2-4	TGTGCCAGCAGCTCTACAGGGGTTGCCAAAAACATTCAGTACTTC	CASSSTGVAKNIQYF
TRBV15	TRBD2	NA	TRBJ2-1	TGTGCCACCAGCAGAGATTCCCCTAGCGGGAGAGATGAGCAGTTCTTC	CATSRDSPSGRDEQFF
TRBV4-2	NA	few	TRBJ1-2	TGTGCCAGCAGCCAATCACAGGGCGTCTATGGCTACACCTTC	CASSQSQGVYGYTF
TRBV7-8	NA	NA	TRBJ2-4	TGTGCCAGCAGCTTAGCCAGGGATCTAGCCAAAAACATTCAGTACTTC	CASSLARDLAKNIQYF
TRBV30	NA	few	TRBJ1-5	TGTGCCTGGAGTGAGAGGAATCAGCCCCAGCATTTT	CAWSERNQPQHF